These T cell receptor beta chains were read from a single sample in a study of blood T cell repertoires in COVID-19. Measured with immunoSEQ multiplex PCR; TCRdb has only the in-frame clones, and not every one. This sample has approximately 60,000 clones, with around 88% found just once. The sample taken for sequencing was peripheral blood. These receptors all come from a human donor in a cohort sampled during active COVID-19. Both conserved end residues are part of each CDR3. Fields, in order: CDR3 protein, CDR3 DNA, D gene, clone size, J gene, V gene. The D gene is left open where the match is weak. Clone size is stated in some rows and not others, as once, few, many or a class when expanded.

cdr3_aa: CASSRTGRNTEAFF
cdr3_nt: TGTGCCAGCAGTAGGACAGGGAGGAACACTGAAGCTTTCTTT
d_call: TRBD1
clone_size: NA
j_call: TRBJ1-1
v_call: TRBV6-6

cdr3_aa: CATSREGRGKLFF
cdr3_nt: TGTGCCACCAGCAGAGAGGGGAGGGGGAAACTGTTTTTT
d_call: NA
clone_size: NA
j_call: TRBJ1-4
v_call: TRBV15

cdr3_aa: CASRAQGGYTF
cdr3_nt: TGTGCCAGCAGGGCGCAGGGTGGCTACACCTTC
d_call: NA
clone_size: NA
j_call: TRBJ1-2
v_call: TRBV9

cdr3_aa: CASSFGQSLGAFF
cdr3_nt: TGCGCCAGCAGCTTTGGACAGAGCTTGGGAGCTTTCTTT
d_call: NA
clone_size: few
j_call: TRBJ1-1
v_call: TRBV5-1

cdr3_aa: CASRTSGANTGELFF
cdr3_nt: TGTGCCAGCAGGACTAGCGGGGCCAACACCGGGGAGCTGTTTTTT
d_call: TRBD2
clone_size: NA
j_call: TRBJ2-2
v_call: TRBV6-5

cdr3_aa: CASSRTSGPTSYEQYF
cdr3_nt: TGTGCCAGCAGCCGGACTAGCGGGCCCACCTCCTACGAGCAGTACTTC
d_call: TRBD2
clone_size: NA
j_call: TRBJ2-7
v_call: TRBV7-2

cdr3_aa: CASRGDQETQYF
cdr3_nt: TGTGCCAGCAGAGGGGATCAAGAGACCCAGTACTTC
d_call: NA
clone_size: NA
j_call: TRBJ2-5
v_call: TRBV2

cdr3_aa: CASSIPVAKNIQYF
cdr3_nt: TGTGCCAGTAGTATTCCGGTAGCCAAAAACATTCAGTACTTC
d_call: NA
clone_size: NA
j_call: TRBJ2-4
v_call: TRBV19

cdr3_aa: CARSLGLVKYEQYF
cdr3_nt: TGTGCCAGAAGCTTGGGTCTAGTTAAGTACGAGCAGTACTTC
d_call: NA
clone_size: NA
j_call: TRBJ2-7
v_call: TRBV5-3

cdr3_aa: CSASAQRDSDTQYF
cdr3_nt: TGCAGTGCTAGTGCCCAGCGGGATTCAGATACGCAGTATTTT
d_call: TRBD2
clone_size: NA
j_call: TRBJ2-3
v_call: TRBV20-1

cdr3_aa: CASSLDQYSRETQYF
cdr3_nt: TGTGCCAGCAGCTTAGATCAATATAGCCGGGAGACCCAGTACTTC
d_call: NA
clone_size: NA
j_call: TRBJ2-5
v_call: TRBV11-2

cdr3_aa: CASSLVLANEQFF
cdr3_nt: TGCGCCAGCAGCTTGGTTCTCGCGAATGAGCAGTTCTTC
d_call: NA
clone_size: NA
j_call: TRBJ2-1
v_call: TRBV5-1

cdr3_aa: CASGFSNINYGYTF
cdr3_nt: TGTGCCAGCGGTTTTAGCAATATAAACTATGGCTACACCTTC
d_call: NA
clone_size: NA
j_call: TRBJ1-2
v_call: TRBV6-5

cdr3_aa: CASSFVGGEKLFF
cdr3_nt: TGTGCCAGCAGCTTTGTCGGGGGGGAAAAACTGTTTTTT
d_call: NA
clone_size: once
j_call: TRBJ1-4
v_call: TRBV7-8

cdr3_aa: CASSSLVQRGGRSYNEQFF
cdr3_nt: TGTGCCAGCAGTTCCCTGGTCCAGCGGGGGGGCCGTTCCTACAATGAGCAGTTCTTC
d_call: TRBD2
clone_size: NA
j_call: TRBJ2-1
v_call: TRBV5-6

cdr3_aa: CASSKGQGDTEAFF
cdr3_nt: TGTGCCAGCAGCAAAGGACAGGGCGACACTGAAGCTTTCTTT
d_call: TRBD1
clone_size: NA
j_call: TRBJ1-1
v_call: TRBV2

cdr3_aa: CASIRDSILITSGNTIYF
cdr3_nt: TGTGCCAGCATCCGGGACAGTATACTTATAACCTCTGGAAACACCATATATTTT
d_call: TRBD1
clone_size: NA
j_call: TRBJ1-3
v_call: TRBV7-9

cdr3_aa: CSASIGRGYGYTF
cdr3_nt: TGCAGTGCTAGTATCGGAAGGGGCTATGGCTACACCTTC
d_call: NA
clone_size: NA
j_call: TRBJ1-2
v_call: TRBV20-1

cdr3_aa: CASSFRGSGTGELFF
cdr3_nt: TGCGCCAGCAGCTTTCGGGGGTCGGGCACCGGGGAGCTGTTTTTT
d_call: NA
clone_size: NA
j_call: TRBJ2-2
v_call: TRBV5-1

cdr3_aa: CASSMTWGLNSPLHF
cdr3_nt: TGCGCCAGCAGCATGACATGGGGGCTAAATTCACCCCTCCACTTT
d_call: NA
clone_size: NA
j_call: TRBJ1-6
v_call: TRBV4-1

cdr3_aa: CAILAGAISYNEQFF
cdr3_nt: TGTGCCATTCTAGCGGGAGCAATCTCCTACAATGAGCAGTTCTTC
d_call: TRBD2
clone_size: NA
j_call: TRBJ2-1
v_call: TRBV10-3

cdr3_aa: CAWSAENSNQPQHF
cdr3_nt: TGTGCCTGGAGTGCCGAGAATAGCAATCAGCCCCAGCATTTT
d_call: NA
clone_size: NA
j_call: TRBJ1-5
v_call: TRBV30

cdr3_aa: CASSEELAGVYNEQFF
cdr3_nt: TGTGCCAGCAGTGAGGAGTTAGCGGGGGTCTACAATGAGCAGTTCTTC
d_call: TRBD2
clone_size: NA
j_call: TRBJ2-1
v_call: TRBV2

cdr3_aa: CASSTEAGGPYEQYF
cdr3_nt: TGCGCCAGCAGCACCGAAGCGGGAGGACCCTACGAGCAGTACTTC
d_call: TRBD2
clone_size: NA
j_call: TRBJ2-7
v_call: TRBV5-1

cdr3_aa: CAWSVQENQPQHF
cdr3_nt: TGTGCCTGGAGTGTACAGGAAAATCAGCCCCAGCATTTT
d_call: NA
clone_size: NA
j_call: TRBJ1-5
v_call: TRBV30

cdr3_aa: CASSTGVGNEQFF
cdr3_nt: TGTGCCAGCAGCACAGGGGTTGGCAATGAGCAGTTCTTC
d_call: TRBD1
clone_size: NA
j_call: TRBJ2-1
v_call: TRBV11-3

cdr3_aa: CSVLEGANNEQFF
cdr3_nt: TGCAGCGTTTTGGAGGGGGCCAACAATGAGCAGTTCTTC
d_call: NA
clone_size: NA
j_call: TRBJ2-1
v_call: TRBV29-1

cdr3_aa: CATSTGLAGGHNEQFF
cdr3_nt: TGTGCCACCAGCACCGGACTAGCGGGAGGGCATAATGAGCAGTTCTTC
d_call: TRBD2
clone_size: NA
j_call: TRBJ2-1
v_call: TRBV15

cdr3_aa: CASSLGPRGYNEQFF
cdr3_nt: TGCGCCAGCAGCCTAGGACCAAGGGGATACAATGAGCAGTTCTTC
d_call: NA
clone_size: few
j_call: TRBJ2-1
v_call: TRBV4-1

cdr3_aa: CASSIRGTGELFF
cdr3_nt: TGCGCCAGCAGCATCAGGGGAACCGGGGAGCTGTTTTTT
d_call: NA
clone_size: NA
j_call: TRBJ2-2
v_call: TRBV5-1

cdr3_aa: CASSLGPGQGNQIYGYTF
cdr3_nt: TGCGCCAGCAGCTTGGGTCCGGGACAGGGAAACCAAATCTATGGCTACACCTTC
d_call: TRBD1
clone_size: NA
j_call: TRBJ1-2
v_call: TRBV5-1

cdr3_aa: CASSTNTGELFF
cdr3_nt: TGTGCCAGCAGTACGAACACCGGGGAGCTGTTTTTT
d_call: NA
clone_size: NA
j_call: TRBJ2-2
v_call: TRBV9

cdr3_aa: CASTFTGSNIQYF
cdr3_nt: TGTGCCAGCACCTTTACAGGGTCAAACATTCAGTACTTC
d_call: NA
clone_size: NA
j_call: TRBJ2-4
v_call: TRBV7-2

cdr3_aa: CASSFGQNTGELFF
cdr3_nt: TGTGCCAGCAGTTTCGGACAAAACACCGGGGAGCTGTTTTTT
d_call: NA
clone_size: NA
j_call: TRBJ2-2
v_call: TRBV7-9

cdr3_aa: CASSLGPSTDTQYF
cdr3_nt: TGTGCCAGCAGCTTAGGGCCGAGCACAGATACGCAGTATTTT
d_call: NA
clone_size: NA
j_call: TRBJ2-3
v_call: TRBV11-3

cdr3_aa: CASNPGQEGYGYTF
cdr3_nt: TGCGCCAGCAACCCCGGACAGGAGGGATATGGCTACACCTTC
d_call: TRBD1
clone_size: NA
j_call: TRBJ1-2
v_call: TRBV5-1

cdr3_aa: CASSQGTGGWNSPLHF
cdr3_nt: TGTGCCAGCAGCCAGGGGACAGGGGGATGGAATTCACCCCTCCACTTT
d_call: TRBD1
clone_size: NA
j_call: TRBJ1-6
v_call: TRBV4-2

cdr3_aa: CASSKMTGLGANVLTF
cdr3_nt: TGTGCCAGCAGTAAGATGACAGGACTTGGGGCCAACGTCCTGACTTTC
d_call: NA
clone_size: NA
j_call: TRBJ2-6
v_call: TRBV6-6

cdr3_aa: CASSRGSTGNTIYF
cdr3_nt: TGTGCCAGCAGCAGGGGCAGCACTGGAAACACCATATATTTT
d_call: NA
clone_size: NA
j_call: TRBJ1-3
v_call: TRBV2

cdr3_aa: CASSSSGEQYF
cdr3_nt: TGTGCCAGCAGTTCCTCCGGCGAGCAGTACTTC
d_call: NA
clone_size: NA
j_call: TRBJ2-7
v_call: TRBV12-3/TRBV12-4

cdr3_aa: CASSVRGGRETQYF
cdr3_nt: TGTGCCAGCAGCGTACGGGGGGGCCGGGAGACCCAGTACTTC
d_call: TRBD2
clone_size: NA
j_call: TRBJ2-5
v_call: TRBV9

cdr3_aa: CAISDPGRGLNTEAFF
cdr3_nt: TGTGCCATCAGTGACCCTGGAAGAGGATTGAACACTGAAGCTTTCTTT
d_call: NA
clone_size: NA
j_call: TRBJ1-1
v_call: TRBV10-3

cdr3_aa: CASSYTTGGYGYTF
cdr3_nt: TGTGCCAGCAGTTACACAACAGGGGGCTATGGCTACACCTTC
d_call: TRBD1
clone_size: NA
j_call: TRBJ1-2
v_call: TRBV6-5

cdr3_aa: CASSTGQGWSTEAFF
cdr3_nt: TGTGCCAGCAGCACGGGACAGGGGTGGAGCACTGAAGCTTTCTTT
d_call: TRBD1
clone_size: NA
j_call: TRBJ1-1
v_call: TRBV7-3

cdr3_aa: CASRAGGVANTGELFF
cdr3_nt: TGTGCCAGTAGAGCAGGGGGCGTCGCGAACACCGGGGAGCTGTTTTTT
d_call: TRBD1
clone_size: NA
j_call: TRBJ2-2
v_call: TRBV19

cdr3_aa: CSASNALGGAQYGYTF
cdr3_nt: TGCAGTGCTAGTAACGCCTTAGGAGGGGCGCAATATGGCTACACCTTC
d_call: NA
clone_size: NA
j_call: TRBJ1-2
v_call: TRBV20-1